Detailed here is one T cell receptor (beta chain). The data belong to a study of blood T cell repertoires in COVID-19. Study-wide background: The United States, Italy and Spain were the sources of the acute and convalescent COVID-19 samples.

Looked up from germline, CDR1 is MDHEN and CDR2 is SYDVKM. Trimming removed 4 bases from V and 4 bases from J; junction bases left unmatched: 9. The CDR3 has 16 residues. Data came from immunoSEQ multiplex PCR; TCRdb stores just in-frame clones and leaves some out. This table holds around 280,000 clones, roughly 90% found once. The V call is TRBV28, the J call TRBJ2-7, with TRBD1 matching over 11 bases. This receptor was identified in a woman between 45 and 60 years old who had recovered from COVID-19. The sequencing sample was made of peripheral blood. In nucleotides, the CDR3 is TGTGCCAGCAGTTCTCTCGGGACAGGGGGAAGGTACGAGCAGTACTTC. Translation gives CASSSLGTGGRYEQYF.